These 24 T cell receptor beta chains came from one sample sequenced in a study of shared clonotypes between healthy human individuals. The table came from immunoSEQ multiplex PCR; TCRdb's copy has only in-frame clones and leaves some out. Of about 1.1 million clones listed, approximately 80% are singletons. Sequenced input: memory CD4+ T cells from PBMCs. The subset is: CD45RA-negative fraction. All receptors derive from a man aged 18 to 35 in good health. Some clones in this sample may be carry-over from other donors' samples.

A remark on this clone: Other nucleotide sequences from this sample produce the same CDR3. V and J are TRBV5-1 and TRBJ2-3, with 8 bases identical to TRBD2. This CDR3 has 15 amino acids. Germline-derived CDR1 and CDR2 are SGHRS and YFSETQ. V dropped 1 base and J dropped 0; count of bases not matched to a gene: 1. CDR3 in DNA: TGCGCCAGCAGCTTGTCTAGCGGGAGCACAGATACGCAGTATTTT. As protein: CASSLSSGSTDTQYF. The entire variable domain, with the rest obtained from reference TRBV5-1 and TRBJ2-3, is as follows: KAGVTQTPRYLIKTRGQQVTLSCSPISGHRSVSWYQQTPGQGLQFLFEYFSETQRNKGNFPGRFSGRQFSNSRSEMNVSTLELGDSALYLCASSLSSGSTDTQYFGPGTRLTVL.

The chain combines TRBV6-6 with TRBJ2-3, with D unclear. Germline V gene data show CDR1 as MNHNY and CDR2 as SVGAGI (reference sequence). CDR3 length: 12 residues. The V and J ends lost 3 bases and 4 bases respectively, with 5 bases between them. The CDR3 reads CASSYSPDTQYF. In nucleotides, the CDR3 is TGTGCCAGCAGTTATTCTCCAGATACGCAGTATTTT.

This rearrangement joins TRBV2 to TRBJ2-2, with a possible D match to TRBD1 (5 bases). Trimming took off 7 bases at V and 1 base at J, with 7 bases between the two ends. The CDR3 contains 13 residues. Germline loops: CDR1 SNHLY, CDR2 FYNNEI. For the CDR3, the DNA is TGTGCCAGCAAGGGGTTGAACACCGGGGAGCTGTTTTTT. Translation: CASKGLNTGELFF.

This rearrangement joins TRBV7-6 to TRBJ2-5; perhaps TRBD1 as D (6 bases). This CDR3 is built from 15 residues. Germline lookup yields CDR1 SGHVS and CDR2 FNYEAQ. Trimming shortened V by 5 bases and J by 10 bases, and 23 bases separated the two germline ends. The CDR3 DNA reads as TGTGCCAGCAGCCCCGGGGCGGCAGGGGTAGGGGGCCAGTACTTC. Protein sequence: CASSPGAAGVGGQYF.

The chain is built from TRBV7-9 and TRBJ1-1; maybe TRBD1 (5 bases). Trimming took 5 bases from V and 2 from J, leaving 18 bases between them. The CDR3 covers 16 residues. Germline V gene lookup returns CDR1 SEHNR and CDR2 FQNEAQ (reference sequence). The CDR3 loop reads CASSRTPIGTNTEAFF. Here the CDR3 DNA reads TGTGCCAGCAGCCGGACCCCAATAGGGACCAACACTGAAGCTTTCTTT.

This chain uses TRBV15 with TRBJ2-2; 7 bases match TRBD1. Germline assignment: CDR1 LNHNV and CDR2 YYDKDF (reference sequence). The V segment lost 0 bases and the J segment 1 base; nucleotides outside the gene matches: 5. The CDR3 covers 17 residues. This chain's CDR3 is CATSRDRGTVNTGELFF. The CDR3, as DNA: TGTGCCACCAGCAGAGATAGAGGGACAGTGAACACCGGGGAGCTGTTTTTT.

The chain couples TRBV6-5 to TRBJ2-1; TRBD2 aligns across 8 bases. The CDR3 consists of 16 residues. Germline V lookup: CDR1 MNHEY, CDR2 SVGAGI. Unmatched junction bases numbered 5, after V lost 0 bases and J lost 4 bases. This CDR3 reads CASSYSIGGRYNEQFF. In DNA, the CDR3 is TGTGCCAGCAGTTACTCGATCGGCGGGAGGTACAATGAGCAGTTCTTC.

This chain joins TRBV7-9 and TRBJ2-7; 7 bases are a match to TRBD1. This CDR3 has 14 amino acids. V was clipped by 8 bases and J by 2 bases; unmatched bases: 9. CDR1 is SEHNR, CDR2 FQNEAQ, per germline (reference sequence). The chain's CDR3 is CASAAGTAPYEQYF. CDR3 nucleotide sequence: TGTGCCAGCGCCGCCGGGACAGCCCCCTACGAGCAGTACTTC.

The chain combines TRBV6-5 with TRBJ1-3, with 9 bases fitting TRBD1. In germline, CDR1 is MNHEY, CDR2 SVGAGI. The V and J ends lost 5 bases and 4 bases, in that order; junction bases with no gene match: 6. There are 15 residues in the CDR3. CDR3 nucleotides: TGTGCCAGCAGTACCGGGACAGGGTACGGAAACACCATATATTTT. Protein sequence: CASSTGTGYGNTIYF.

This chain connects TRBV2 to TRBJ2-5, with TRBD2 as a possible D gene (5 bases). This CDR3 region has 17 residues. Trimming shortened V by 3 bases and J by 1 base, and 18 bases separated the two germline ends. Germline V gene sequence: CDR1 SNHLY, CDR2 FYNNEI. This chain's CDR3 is CASSDPRRRSIQETQYF. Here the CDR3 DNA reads TGTGCCAGCAGTGACCCCCGGAGGAGGAGTATCCAAGAGACCCAGTACTTC.

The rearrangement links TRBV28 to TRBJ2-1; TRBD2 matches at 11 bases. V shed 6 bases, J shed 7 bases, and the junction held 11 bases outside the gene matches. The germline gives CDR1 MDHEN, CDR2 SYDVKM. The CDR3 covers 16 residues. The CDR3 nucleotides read TGTGCCAGCAGCTCTCCCATACTAGCGGGAGTGAATGAGCAGTTCTTC. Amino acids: CASSSPILAGVNEQFF.

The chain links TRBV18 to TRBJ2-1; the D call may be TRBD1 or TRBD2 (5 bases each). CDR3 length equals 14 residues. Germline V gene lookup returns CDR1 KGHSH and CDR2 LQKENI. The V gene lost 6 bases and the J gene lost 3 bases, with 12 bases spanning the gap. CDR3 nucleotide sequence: TGTGCCAGCTCCCCCGGGACCCACTACAATGAGCAGTTCTTC. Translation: CASSPGTHYNEQFF.

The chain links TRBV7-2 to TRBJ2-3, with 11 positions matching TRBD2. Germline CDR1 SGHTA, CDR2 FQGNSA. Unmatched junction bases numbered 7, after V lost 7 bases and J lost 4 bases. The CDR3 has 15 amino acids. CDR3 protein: CASTTTSGKADTQYF. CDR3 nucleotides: TGTGCCAGCACGACGACTAGCGGGAAGGCAGATACGCAGTATTTT.

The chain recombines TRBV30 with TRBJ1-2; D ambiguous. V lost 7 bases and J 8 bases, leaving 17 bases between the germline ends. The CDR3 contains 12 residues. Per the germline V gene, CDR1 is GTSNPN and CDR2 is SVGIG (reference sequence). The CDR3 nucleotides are TGTGCCTCCCCGGGGAGGGTCTTAGGCTACACCTTC. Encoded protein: CASPGRVLGYTF.

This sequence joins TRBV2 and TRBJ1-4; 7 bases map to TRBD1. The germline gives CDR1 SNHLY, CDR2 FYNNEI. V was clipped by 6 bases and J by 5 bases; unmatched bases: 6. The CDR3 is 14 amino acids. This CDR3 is CASRGDSRNEKLFF. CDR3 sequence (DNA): TGTGCCAGCAGAGGGGACAGCAGGAATGAAAAACTGTTTTTT. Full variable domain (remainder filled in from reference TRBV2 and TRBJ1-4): EPEVTQTPSHQVTQMGQEVILRCVPISNHLYFYWYRQILGQKVEFLVSFYNNEISEKSEIFDDQFSVERPDGSNFTLKIRSTKLEDSAMYFCASRGDSRNEKLFFGSGTQLSVL.

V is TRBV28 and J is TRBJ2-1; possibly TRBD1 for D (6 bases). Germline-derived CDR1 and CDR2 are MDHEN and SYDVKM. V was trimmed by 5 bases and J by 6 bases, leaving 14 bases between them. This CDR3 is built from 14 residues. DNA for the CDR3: TGTGCCAGCAGTACCTCCCGGGACATCAATGAGCAGTTCTTC. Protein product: CASSTSRDINEQFF.

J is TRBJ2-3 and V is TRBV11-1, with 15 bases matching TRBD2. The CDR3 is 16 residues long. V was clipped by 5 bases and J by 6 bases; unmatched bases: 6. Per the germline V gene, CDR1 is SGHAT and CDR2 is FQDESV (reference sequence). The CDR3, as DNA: TGTGCCAGCAGCCCCTGGACTAGCGGGAGGGGGGATACGCAGTATTTT. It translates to CASSPWTSGRGDTQYF.

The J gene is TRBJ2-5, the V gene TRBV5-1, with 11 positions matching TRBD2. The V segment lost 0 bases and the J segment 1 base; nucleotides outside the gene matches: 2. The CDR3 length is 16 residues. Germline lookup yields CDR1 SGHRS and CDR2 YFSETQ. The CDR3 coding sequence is TGCGCCAGCAGCTTGGCACTAGCGGGAGCCCAAGAGACCCAGTACTTC. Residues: CASSLALAGAQETQYF. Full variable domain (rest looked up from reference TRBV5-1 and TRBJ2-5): KAGVTQTPRYLIKTRGQQVTLSCSPISGHRSVSWYQQTPGQGLQFLFEYFSETQRNKGNFPGRFSGRQFSNSRSEMNVSTLELGDSALYLCASSLALAGAQETQYFGPGTRLLVL.

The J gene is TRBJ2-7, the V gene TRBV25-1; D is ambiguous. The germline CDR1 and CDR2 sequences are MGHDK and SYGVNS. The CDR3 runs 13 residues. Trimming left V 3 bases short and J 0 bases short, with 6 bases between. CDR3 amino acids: CASSEPASYEQYF. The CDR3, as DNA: TGTGCCAGCAGTGAGCCAGCCTCCTACGAGCAGTACTTC.

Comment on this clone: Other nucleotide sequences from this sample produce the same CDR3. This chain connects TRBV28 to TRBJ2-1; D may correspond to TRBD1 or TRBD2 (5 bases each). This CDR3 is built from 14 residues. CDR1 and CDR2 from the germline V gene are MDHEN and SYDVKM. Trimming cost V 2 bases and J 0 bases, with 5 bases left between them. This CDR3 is CASSLGGSYNEQFF. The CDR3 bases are TGTGCCAGCAGTTTAGGGGGCTCCTACAATGAGCAGTTCTTC.

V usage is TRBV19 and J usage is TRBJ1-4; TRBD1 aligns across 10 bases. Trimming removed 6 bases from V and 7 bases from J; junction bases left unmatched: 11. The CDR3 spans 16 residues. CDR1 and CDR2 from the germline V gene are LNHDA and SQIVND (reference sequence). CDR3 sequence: CASRRTDRGRGEKLFF. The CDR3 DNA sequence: TGTGCCAGTAGGAGAACCGACAGGGGGCGCGGTGAAAAACTGTTTTTT.

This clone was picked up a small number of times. The CDR3 DNA sequence: TGCGCCAGCAGAAACACTGAAGCTTTCTTT. It codes for CASRNTEAFF. The gene calls are TRBV10-1 and TRBJ1-1; no firm D call. The CDR3 extends over 10 amino acids. Germline V gene lookup returns CDR1 WNHNN and CDR2 SYGVQD (reference sequence). The V and J ends lost 6 bases and 2 bases respectively, with 1 base between them.

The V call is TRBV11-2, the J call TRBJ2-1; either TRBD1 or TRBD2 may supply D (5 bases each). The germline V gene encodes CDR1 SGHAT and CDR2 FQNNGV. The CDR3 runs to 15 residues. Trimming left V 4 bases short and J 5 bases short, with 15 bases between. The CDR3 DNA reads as TGTGCCAGCAGCTACTCGTGGGACGCGCACAATGAGCAGTTCTTC. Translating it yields CASSYSWDAHNEQFF.

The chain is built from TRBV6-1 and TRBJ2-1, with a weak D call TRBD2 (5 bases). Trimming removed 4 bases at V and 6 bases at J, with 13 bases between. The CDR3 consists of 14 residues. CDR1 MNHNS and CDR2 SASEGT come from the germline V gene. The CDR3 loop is CASSAYWGVNEQFF. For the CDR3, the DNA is TGTGCCAGCAGTGCATACTGGGGAGTCAATGAGCAGTTCTTC.